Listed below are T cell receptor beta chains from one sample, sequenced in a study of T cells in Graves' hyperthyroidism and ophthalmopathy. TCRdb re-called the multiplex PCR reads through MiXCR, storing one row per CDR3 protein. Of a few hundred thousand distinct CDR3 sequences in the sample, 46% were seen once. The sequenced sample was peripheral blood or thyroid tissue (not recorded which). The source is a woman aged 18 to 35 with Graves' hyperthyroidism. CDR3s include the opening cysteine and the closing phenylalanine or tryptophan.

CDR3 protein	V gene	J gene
CSLSPGPSTEAFF	TRBV29-1	TRBJ1-1
CASSFRLAGVSEQYF	TRBV5-4	TRBJ2-7
CASSQEGAWSTSPLHF	TRBV4-1	TRBJ1-6
CASSFPGAEGIAGYTF	TRBV12-3/TRBV12-4	TRBJ1-2
CASSSPTSGTDTQYF	TRBV7-3	TRBJ2-3
CASSTGGGANVLTF	TRBV6-2/TRBV6-3	TRBJ2-6
CASSLASEGAVLNTGELFF	TRBV7-9	TRBJ2-2
CANRADAQGILDGYTF	TRBV7-9	TRBJ1-2
CASIRRSGSFHEQYF	TRBV6-1	TRBJ2-7
CAWSQGGETQYF	TRBV30	TRBJ2-5
CSVPRDSEAFF	TRBV29-1	TRBJ1-1
CSARDRQGGEKLFF	TRBV20-1	TRBJ1-4
CASSPYALETQYF	TRBV7-2	TRBJ2-5
CASSRLEAGYEQYF	TRBV2	TRBJ2-7
CASSDGRENIQYF	TRBV7-2	TRBJ2-4
CASSQAGMIQPQHF	TRBV5-1	TRBJ1-5
CSARDRSQGTEAFF	TRBV20-1	TRBJ1-1
CASSLGRLYSNQPQHF	TRBV7-8	TRBJ1-5
CSAKRDSYEQYF	TRBV20-1	TRBJ2-7
CASSRGTAGETQYF	TRBV27	TRBJ2-5
CASSDPQGGTEDEQYF	TRBV6-4	TRBJ2-5
CSARLGQVQAFF	TRBV20-1	TRBJ1-1
CATSDPLAGVTDTQYF	TRBV24-1	TRBJ2-3
CASSSWGEAFF	TRBV13	TRBJ1-1
CSPTGLGPQHF	TRBV29-1	TRBJ1-5
CAITETAGVEQYF	TRBV10-3	TRBJ2-7
CASSSTSEGHGETQYF	TRBV12-3/TRBV12-4	TRBJ2-5
CASRSHPGLGIQETQYF	TRBV27	TRBJ2-5
CASSLPGQPQHF	TRBV10-2	TRBJ1-5
CASSSRGPPKVQPQHF	TRBV12-3/TRBV12-4	TRBJ1-5